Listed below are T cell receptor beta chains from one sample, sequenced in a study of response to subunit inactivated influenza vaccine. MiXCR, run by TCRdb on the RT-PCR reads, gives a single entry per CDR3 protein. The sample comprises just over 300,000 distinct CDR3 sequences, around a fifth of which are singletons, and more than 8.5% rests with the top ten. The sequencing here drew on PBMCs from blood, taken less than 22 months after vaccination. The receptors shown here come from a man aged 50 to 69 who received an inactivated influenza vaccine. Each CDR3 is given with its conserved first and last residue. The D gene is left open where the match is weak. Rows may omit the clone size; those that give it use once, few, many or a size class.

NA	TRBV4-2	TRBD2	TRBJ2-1	CASSPHTAGGGREQFF	TGTGCCAGCAGCCCACATACTGCGGGCGGGGGGCGTGAGCAGTTCTTC
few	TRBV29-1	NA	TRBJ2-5	CSVEDGRDAETQYF	TGCAGCGTTGAAGACGGAAGGGATGCGGAGACCCAGTACTTC
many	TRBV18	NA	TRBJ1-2	CASSPGTDYGYTF	TGTGCCAGCAGCCCTGGGACGGATTATGGCTACACCTTC
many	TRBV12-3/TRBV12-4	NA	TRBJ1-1	CASRYLTTEAFF	TGTGCCAGCAGATACCTAACAACTGAAGCTTTCTTT
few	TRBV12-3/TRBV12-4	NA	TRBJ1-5	CASSLETGRDQPQHF	TGTGCCAGCAGTTTAGAGACAGGCCGAGATCAGCCCCAGCATTTT
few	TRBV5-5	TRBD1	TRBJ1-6	CASSLSGGQNNSPLHF	TGTGCCAGCAGCTTGTCTGGGGGACAGAATAATTCACCCCTCCACTTT
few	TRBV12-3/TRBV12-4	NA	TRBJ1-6	CASSLALGGRSPLHF	TGTGCCAGCAGTTTAGCGCTGGGGGGTCGTTCACCCCTCCACTTT
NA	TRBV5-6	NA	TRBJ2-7	CASSVAYEQYF	TGTGCCAGCAGCGTAGCCTACGAGCAGTACTTC
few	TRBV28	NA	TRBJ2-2	CASTDTWAGELFF	TGTGCCAGCACCGATACCTGGGCCGGGGAGCTGTTTTTT
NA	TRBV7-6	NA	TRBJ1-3	CASSLETTASPGNTIYF	TGTGCCAGCAGCTTAGAGACGACAGCTAGCCCTGGAAACACCATATATTTT
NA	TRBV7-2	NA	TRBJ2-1	CASSLFTGPNEQFF	TGTGCCAGCAGCTTATTTACCGGACCTAATGAGCAGTTCTTC
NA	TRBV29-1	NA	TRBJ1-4	CSVVSTTNEKLFF	TGCAGCGTTGTCAGTACAACTAATGAAAAACTGTTTTTT
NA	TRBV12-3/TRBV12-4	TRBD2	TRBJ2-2	CTSSSLGLAGDITGELFF	TGTACCAGCAGTTCCCTCGGACTAGCGGGGGATATCACCGGGGAGCTGTTTTTT
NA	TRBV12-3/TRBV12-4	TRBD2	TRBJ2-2	CASSLGLAGAYGELFF	TGTGCCAGCAGCCTGGGACTAGCGGGAGCATACGGGGAGCTGTTTTTT
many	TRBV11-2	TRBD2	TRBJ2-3	CASSLGLAGDTQYF	TGTGCCAGCAGCCTCGGACTAGCGGGAGATACGCAGTATTTT
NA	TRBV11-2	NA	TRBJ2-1	CASSLGTGHSYNEQFF	TGTGCCAGCAGCCTAGGGACCGGACATTCATACAATGAGCAGTTCTTC
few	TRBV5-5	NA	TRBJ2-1	CASSLTDSYNEQFF	TGTGCCAGCAGCTTGACAGATTCCTACAATGAGCAGTTCTTC
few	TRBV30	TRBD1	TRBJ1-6	CAWRYGQGASVAPLHF	TGTGCCTGGAGATACGGACAGGGGGCCTCCGTGGCACCCCTCCACTTT
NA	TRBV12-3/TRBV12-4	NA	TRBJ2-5	CASSPRSIGASRGETQYF	TGTGCCAGCAGTCCCCGGTCCATTGGGGCCTCGCGAGGGGAGACCCAGTACTTC
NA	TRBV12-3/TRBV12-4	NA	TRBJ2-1	CASSLFGGRVYNEQFF	TGTGCCAGCAGTTTATTCGGTGGGCGGGTCTACAATGAGCAGTTCTTC
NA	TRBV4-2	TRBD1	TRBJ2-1	CASSQVSGTGGSREQFF	TGTGCCAGCAGCCAAGTCTCCGGGACAGGGGGCTCGAGGGAGCAGTTCTTC
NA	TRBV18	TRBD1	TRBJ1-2	CASTKGASNYGYTF	TGTGCCAGTACCAAGGGGGCGTCTAACTATGGCTACACCTTC
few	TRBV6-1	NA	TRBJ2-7	CASSEQGRALYEQYF	TGTGCCAGCAGTGAGCAGGGGAGGGCCCTGTACGAGCAGTACTTC
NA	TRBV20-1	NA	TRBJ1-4	CSARKSGARMEKLFF	TGCAGTGCTAGAAAGTCCGGGGCCCGTATGGAAAAACTGTTTTTT
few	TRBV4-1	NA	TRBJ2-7	CASSQEVVEAGREQYF	TGCGCCAGCAGCCAAGAGGTTGTGGAGGCGGGCAGGGAGCAGTACTTC
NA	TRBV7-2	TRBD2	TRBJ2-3	CASSRPSGGSSDTQYF	TGTGCCAGCAGTCGTCCTAGCGGGGGGTCCTCAGATACGCAGTATTTT
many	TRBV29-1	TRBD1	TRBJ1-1	CSARDRGRPEAFF	TGCAGCGCCAGGGACAGGGGTAGGCCTGAAGCTTTCTTT
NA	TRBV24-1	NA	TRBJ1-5	CATSDRGQPQHF	TGTGCCACCAGTGACAGGGGACAGCCCCAGCATTTT
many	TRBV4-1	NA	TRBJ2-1	CASSRGSGSSSYNEQFF	TGCGCCAGCAGCCGAGGATCCGGGTCCAGCTCCTACAATGAGCAGTTCTTC
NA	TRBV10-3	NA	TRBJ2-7	CAISELSYEQYF	TGTGCCATCAGTGAGCTCTCCTACGAGCAGTACTTC
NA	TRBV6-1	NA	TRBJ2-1	CASGIRRYNEQFF	TGTGCCAGCGGGATTCGGCGCTACAATGAGCAGTTCTTC
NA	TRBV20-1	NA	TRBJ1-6	CSASQGRGGNSPLHF	TGCAGTGCTAGTCAGGGTCGGGGAGGTAATTCACCCCTCCACTTT
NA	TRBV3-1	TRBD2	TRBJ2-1	CASSTSGRVSPFF	TGTGCCAGCAGCACTAGCGGGAGGGTTTCTCCGTTCTTC
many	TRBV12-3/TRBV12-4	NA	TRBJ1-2	CASSLPTGVGYTF	TGTGCCAGCAGTTTACCTACAGGTGTTGGCTACACCTTC
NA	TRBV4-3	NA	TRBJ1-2	CASSQDLFQASTNYGYTF	TGCGCCAGCAGCCAAGATCTATTTCAGGCTTCGACTAACTATGGCTACACCTTC
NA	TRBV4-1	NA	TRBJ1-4	CASSQGTTTNEKLFF	TGCGCCAGCAGCCAAGGGACAACAACTAATGAAAAACTGTTTTTT
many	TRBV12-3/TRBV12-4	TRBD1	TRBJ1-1	CASTGPRTGSLNTEAFF	TGTGCCAGCACGGGGCCCCGGACAGGGAGCTTGAACACTGAAGCTTTCTTT
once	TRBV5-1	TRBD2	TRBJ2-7	CASSYSGDSYEQYF	TGCGCCAGTTCATACAGCGGGGATTCCTACGAGCAGTACTTC
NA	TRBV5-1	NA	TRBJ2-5	CASSLQGETQYF	TGCGCCAGCAGCTTACAGGGAGAGACCCAGTACTTC
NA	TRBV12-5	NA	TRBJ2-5	CASGQYRKGQETQYF	TGTGCTAGTGGACAGTATCGGAAGGGGCAAGAGACCCAGTACTTC